This T cell receptor (beta chain) was identified in a study of blood T cell repertoires in COVID-19. Study at large: Some COVID-19 samples were acute and others convalescent; all came from the United States, Italy and Spain.

Recruitment covered about 26 US areas and drew participants whose ages spanned about 18 to 100 years. Participants reported their clinical history, and cohort assignment relied on those reports. V was cut by 1 base and J by 8 bases, with 14 bases left in between. CDR3 length: 14 amino acids. Germline values: CDR1 GTSNPN, CDR2 SVGIG (reference sequence). Libraries were prepared by immunoSEQ multiplex PCR; TCRdb keeps only in-frame clonotypes and omits some of them. The table includes approximately 210,000 clones, around 76% detected once. Sequenced sample: PBMCs or T cells enriched from blood (not recorded which). V is TRBV30 and J is TRBJ1-4, with a possible D match to TRBD1 (5 bases). The receptor was isolated from a woman aged 45-65 years with acute COVID-19. The CDR3 coding sequence is TGTGCCTGGAGTGGCAACCTCCCAGGGGAAAAACTGTTTTTT. Amino acid sequence: CAWSGNLPGEKLFF.